This T cell receptor (beta chain) was identified in a study of response to subunit inactivated influenza vaccine. This clonotype occurred a few times. What it binds is not known. This CDR3 region has 15 residues. Germline V lookup: CDR1 LNHNV, CDR2 YYDKDF (reference sequence). The V segment lost 1 base and the J segment 6 bases; nucleotides outside the gene matches: 4. TCRdb independently ran MiXCR on the RT-PCR reads; one entry per CDR3 protein. The sample carries about 540,000 distinct CDR3 sequences, around 25% recorded once. Overall study results and limits: The authors put forward the suggestion that each seasonal influenza vaccination may bring in only a limited number of new T cells.

The data were also submitted as part of a second study, on T cells expressing NK-cell markers. According to that study: UMIs were included in TCR beta cDNA generated by 5'RACE template switching. It was from sorted CD3+CD56+NKG2C+, CD3+CD56+NKG2C- and CD3+CD56-NKG2C+ T cells that TCR beta repertoires came. The CD3+CD56-NKG2C+ fraction of a few donors was also led by these clonotypes. The study left the HCMV specificity of expanded NKG2C+ T cell clones unresolved.

This sequence joins TRBV15 and TRBJ2-5; 11 nucleotides line up with TRBD1. The sample was CD4+ T cells sorted from PBMCs, taken 11 to 12 days after vaccination. This receptor was obtained from a man in his forties or fifties who received an inactivated influenza vaccine. This chain's CDR3 is CATSRAGTGGKTQYF. CDR3 bases: TGTGCCACCAGCAGAGCCGGGACAGGGGGAAAGACCCAGTACTTC.